These 30 T cell receptor beta chains share one sample of origin, sequenced in a study of cytomegalovirus exposure and HLA in healthy donors. PCR was performed using 60 Vbeta and 13 Jbeta primers. Sequencing used immunoSEQ multiplex PCR; TCRdb keeps in-frame clones, though not all of them. The profile shows fewer than 200,000 clones, approximately 80% of them singletons. The source material was PBMCs. Source of these receptors: a man aged 55 to 69 in good health and CMV-seronegative.

The chain recombines TRBV2 with TRBJ2-1, with D maybe TRBD1 (6 bases). The ends were cut back, 6 bases at V and 9 bases at J, with 15 bases in the middle. The length of the CDR3 is 13 residues. Per germline, CDR1 SNHLY and CDR2 FYNNEI. The CDR3 DNA reads as TGTGCCAGCAGCGGTTACAGGGAGAGTGAGCAGTTCTTC. This sequence encodes CASSGYRESEQFF.

The rearrangement uses TRBV30 and TRBJ1-3; 9 bases line up with TRBD1. J lost 4 bases, V lost 0 bases, and 4 bases had no gene match. Germline V lookup: CDR1 GTSNPN, CDR2 SVGIG (reference sequence). CDR3 length equals 15 residues. The CDR3 reads CAWSVDRGTGNTIYF. In nucleotides, the CDR3 is TGTGCCTGGAGTGTGGACAGGGGTACGGGAAACACCATATATTTT. Looking up the rest from reference TRBV30 and TRBJ1-3 gives the full variable domain: SQTIHQWPATLVQPVGSPLSLECTVEGTSNPNLYWYRQAAGRGLQLLFYSVGIGQISSEVPQNLSASRPQDRQFILSSKKLLLSDSGFYLCAWSVDRGTGNTIYFGEGSWLTVV.

This chain uses TRBV2 with TRBJ1-6; possibly TRBD1 for D (5 bases). The CDR3 runs 15 residues. The germline CDR1 and CDR2 sequences are SNHLY and FYNNEI. Trimming removed 6 bases from V and 4 bases from J, with 13 bases in between. CDR3 sequence reads: CASRLDSLYNSPLHF. CDR3 DNA sequence: TGTGCCAGCAGGCTAGACAGTCTGTATAATTCACCCCTCCACTTT.

This chain connects TRBV5-8 to TRBJ1-2; TRBD1 matches at 9 bases. Germline values: CDR1 SGHTS, CDR2 YDEGEE. V lost 3 bases and J lost 4; bases outside the gene matches: 10. This CDR3 comprises 16 residues. The CDR3 DNA reads as TGTGCCAGCAGCTCACCCGCCGGGACAGGGTTCTATGGCTACACCTTC. As protein: CASSSPAGTGFYGYTF.

There are a few counts of this clone. The chain has TRBV12-5 and TRBJ2-2; 9 bases are a match to TRBD2. Germline CDR1 is LGHNT and CDR2 is FRNRAP. V shed 6 bases and J 2 bases; nucleotides not matched to a gene: 7. The CDR3 runs to 16 residues. CDR3 sequence (DNA): TGTGCTAGTGGGGTGGCGGGAGGGCCCAACACCGGGGAGCTGTTTTTT. It encodes CASGVAGGPNTGELFF.

The rearrangement links TRBV7-4 to TRBJ1-5; TRBD1 might be the D (5 bases). The CDR3 spans 19 residues. Per the germline V gene, CDR1 is SGHVT and CDR2 is SQSDAQ. Trimming took 4 bases from V and 3 from J, leaving 25 bases between them. This CDR3 reads CASSSPLWVNGGFNQPQHF. The DNA for the CDR3 is TGTGCCAGCAGCTCACCCCTATGGGTGAACGGGGGGTTCAATCAGCCCCAGCATTTT.

The genes are TRBV28 and TRBJ2-1; no clear D gene. Trimming took 2 bases from V and 7 from J, leaving 6 bases between them. This CDR3 contains 12 residues. From germline, CDR1 is MDHEN and CDR2 SYDVKM. CDR3 nucleotides: TGTGCCAGCAGTTTAATCGGGAATGAGCAGTTCTTC. Translation gives CASSLIGNEQFF.

V usage is TRBV15 and J usage is TRBJ1-1; unclear D gene. From germline, CDR1 is LNHNV and CDR2 YYDKDF (reference sequence). This CDR3 has 13 residues. V lost 0 bases and J 3 bases, leaving 5 bases between the germline ends. This chain's CDR3 is CATSRDQDTEAFF. For the CDR3, the DNA is TGTGCCACCAGCAGAGATCAGGACACTGAAGCTTTCTTT.

This CDR3 is CASSQSGFDGYTF. CDR3 sequence (DNA): TGTGCCAGCAGCCAATCGGGTTTCGATGGCTACACCTTC. The chain employs TRBV7-2 and TRBJ1-2; no clear D gene. Germline CDR1 reads SGHTA; CDR2 reads FQGNSA. This CDR3 spans 13 amino acids. Trimming took 5 bases from V and 6 from J, leaving 13 bases between them.

The V gene is TRBV6-6, the J gene TRBJ1-5; 7 positions agree with TRBD1. Germline V lookup: CDR1 MNHNY, CDR2 SVGAGI (reference sequence). V lost 6 bases, J lost 7 bases, and 9 bases stayed unmatched. The CDR3 loop spans 14 amino acids. The CDR3 loop is CASSPDRVWQPQHF. The CDR3 DNA reads TGTGCCAGCAGCCCCGACAGGGTTTGGCAGCCCCAGCATTTT.

This clone came up once. The gene calls are TRBV18 and TRBJ1-5; 8 nucleotides agree with TRBD1. There are 14 residues in the CDR3. Trimming removed 3 bases from V and 6 bases from J; junction bases left unmatched: 4. Per germline, CDR1 KGHSH and CDR2 LQKENI. The CDR3 is CASSPQGAGQPQHF. The CDR3 bases are TGTGCCAGCTCACCGCAGGGGGCGGGTCAGCCCCAGCATTTT.

The rearrangement links TRBV10-3 to TRBJ2-7; 7 positions match TRBD2. Per germline, CDR1 ENHRY and CDR2 SYGVKD. J lost 2 bases, V lost 4 bases, and 2 bases had no gene match. CDR3 length: 13 residues. The CDR3 coding sequence is TGTGCCATCAGTGGCGGGGGTCCCTACGAGCAGTACTTC. Protein: CAISGGGPYEQYF.

The chain links TRBV18 to TRBJ1-1; D unresolved. The germline V gene has CDR1 KGHSH and CDR2 LQKENI. Trimming took 4 bases from V and 0 from J, leaving 15 bases between them. The CDR3 contains 16 residues. CDR3 residues: CASSRAPGVLNTEAFF. The DNA of the CDR3 is TGTGCCAGCTCACGAGCTCCCGGGGTCTTGAACACTGAAGCTTTCTTT.

The V gene is TRBV6-5, the J gene TRBJ1-2; TRBD1 might be the D (6 bases). V lost 3 bases and J lost 3, with 17 bases in between. The CDR3 is 16 amino acids. Per germline, CDR1 MNHEY and CDR2 SVGAGI. The CDR3 reads CASSYWGGRVDYGYTF. CDR3 DNA: TGTGCCAGCAGTTATTGGGGGGGGCGAGTGGACTATGGCTACACCTTC.

The rearrangement joins TRBV7-8 to TRBJ2-5; TRBD2 matches at 8 bases. Germline loops: CDR1 SGHVS, CDR2 FQNEAQ. Trimming took 8 bases from V and 1 from J; bases not matched to a gene: 9. The CDR3 is 15 amino acids. CDR3 amino acids: CASGGTAGGQETQYF. The DNA for the CDR3 is TGTGCCAGCGGGGGGACTGCGGGGGGCCAAGAGACCCAGTACTTC.

V and J are TRBV2 and TRBJ2-6; perhaps TRBD1 as D (6 bases). This CDR3 spans 15 amino acids. Trimming took off 2 bases at V and 4 bases at J, with 9 bases between the two ends. From germline, CDR1 is SNHLY and CDR2 FYNNEI. The CDR3 protein is CASSETGYGANVLTF. DNA of the CDR3: TGTGCCAGCAGTGAAACAGGGTACGGGGCCAACGTCCTGACTTTC.

This clone came up a few times. The V and J genes are TRBV5-6 and TRBJ1-2, with 9 bases aligning to TRBD1. CDR1 and CDR2 (germline): SGHDT, YYEEEE. V lost 4 bases to trimming and J lost 0 bases; unmatched junction nucleotides: 10. The CDR3 covers 17 residues. CDR3 nucleotides: TGTGCCAGCAGCCGAACCGGGACAGGGATCACTAACTATGGCTACACCTTC. Its protein is CASSRTGTGITNYGYTF.

This clone occurred a few times. The same CDR3 also results from other DNA sequences found in this sample. The chain joins TRBV6-1 to TRBJ1-1; possibly TRBD1 for D (6 bases). CDR3 length equals 14 residues. Germline V gene lookup returns CDR1 MNHNS and CDR2 SASEGT. Trimming stripped 6 bases from V and 3 bases from J, with 14 bases between. CDR3 in amino acids: CASSLQGGDTEAFF. Written as DNA, the CDR3 is TGTGCCAGCAGCCTACAGGGAGGGGACACTGAAGCTTTCTTT.

This clone appeared a few times. The chain combines TRBV5-8 with TRBJ2-5; tentative D call: TRBD1 (5 bases). Germline V gene lookup returns CDR1 SGHTS and CDR2 YDEGEE. Trimming took off 1 base at V and 4 bases at J, with 11 bases between the two ends. The CDR3 has 14 amino acids. CDR3 region: CASSLLWGRETQYF. In DNA, the CDR3 is TGTGCCAGCAGCTTGTTGTGGGGCCGAGAGACCCAGTACTTC.

The chain couples TRBV19 to TRBJ2-5, with 7 bases identical to TRBD2. The germline gives CDR1 LNHDA, CDR2 SQIVND (reference sequence). The CDR3 is 14 amino acids. The J segment lost 5 bases and the V segment lost 8 bases, leaving 11 bases of the junction unmatched. The CDR3 DNA reads as TGTGCCAGTGGGGGTGGTGGGGGAGGGGAGACCCAGTACTTC. Translation: CASGGGGGGETQYF.

This chain connects TRBV5-1 to TRBJ1-2; D gene ambiguous. The CDR3 covers 13 residues. Between the trimmed V and J ends, which lost 2 bases and 7 bases, there was a span of 12 bases. CDR1 SGHRS and CDR2 YFSETQ come from the germline V gene. CDR3 DNA sequence: TGCGCCAGCAGCTTCTCTAGCGGCAGTGGCTACACCTTC. This gives the protein CASSFSSGSGYTF.

The CDR3 here is CASSQERTRTSGELFF. In DNA form, the CDR3 reads TGTGCCAGCAGCCAAGAACGGACTAGGACTTCCGGGGAGCTGTTTTTT. The gene calls are TRBV4-2 and TRBJ2-2, with TRBD2 identical over 7 bases. Germline trimming cut 0 bases from V and 6 bases from J; bases unmatched to any gene: 7. The CDR3 spans 16 residues. The germline V gene has CDR1 LGHNA and CDR2 YNFKEQ.

Sample share makes this clone medium-sized. The chain is built from TRBV9 and TRBJ2-3; D remains unclear. V lost 0 bases, J lost 5 bases, and 10 bases lay in between. The CDR3 extends over 14 amino acids. Germline CDR1 SGDLS, CDR2 YYNGEE. CDR3 nucleotides: TGTGCCAGCAGCGTAGACCAAAACAGAGATACGCAGTATTTT. Protein: CASSVDQNRDTQYF.

The V and J genes are TRBV11-2 and TRBJ2-1, with 9 bases matching TRBD1. J gave up 9 bases and V 5 bases, and 8 bases lay outside the gene matches. The CDR3 totals 14 residues. Germline V gene sequence: CDR1 SGHAT, CDR2 FQNNGV. CDR3: CASSPLGQGTEQFF. In DNA, the CDR3 is TGTGCCAGCAGCCCGTTAGGACAGGGGACTGAGCAGTTCTTC. Variable domain in full (rest from reference TRBV11-2 and TRBJ2-1): EAGVAQSPRYKIIEKRQSVAFWCNPISGHATLYWYQQILGQGPKLLIQFQNNGVVDDSQLPKDRFSAERLKGVDSTLKIQPAKLEDSAVYLCASSPLGQGTEQFFGPGTRLTVL.

J is TRBJ2-1 and V is TRBV29-1; TRBD1 is a possible D gene (5 bases). Germline values: CDR1 SQVTM, CDR2 ANQGSEA. CDR3 length: 11 residues. Trimming pared 4 bases from V and 8 bases from J, leaving 9 bases between. CDR3 in amino acids: CSVVTGYEQFF. DNA of the CDR3: TGCAGCGTTGTTACAGGTTATGAGCAGTTCTTC.

Here the CDR3 DNA reads TGCGCCAGCAGCGGCGGGGTCTACGAGCAGTACTTC. It translates to CASSGGVYEQYF. The rearrangement joins TRBV5-1 to TRBJ2-5, with a possible D match to TRBD2 (6 bases). The end of the DNA is better explained by TRBJ2-7, so the J call may be wrong. The CDR3 spans 12 residues. Germline CDR1 SGHRS, CDR2 YFSETQ.

The CDR3 DNA follows: TGTGCCAGCAGCCCGATGACAGGGAAGGCCAACGTCCTGACTTTC. Residues: CASSPMTGKANVLTF. The chain recombines TRBV9 with TRBJ2-6; TRBD1 aligns across 7 bases. CDR3 length: 15 amino acids. Germline values: CDR1 SGDLS, CDR2 YYNGEE. V was clipped by 4 bases and J by 6 bases; unmatched bases: 7. The variable domain in full, completed from reference TRBV9 and TRBJ2-6, reads DSGVTQTPKHLITATGQRVTLRCSPRSGDLSVYWYQQSLDQGLQFLIQYYNGEERAKGNILERFSAQQFPDLHSELNLSSLELGDSALYFCASSPMTGKANVLTFGAGSRLTVL.

The chain carries TRBV7-2 and TRBJ1-1, with D unclear. The CDR3 contains 15 residues. V dropped 3 bases and J dropped 5 bases, with 16 bases sitting between them. CDR1 is SGHTA, CDR2 FQGNSA, per germline. The CDR3 coding sequence is TGTGCCAGCAGCTTTAATCCCCTATCTGAGACTGAAGCTTTCTTT. It translates to CASSFNPLSETEAFF. Full variable domain (outside the CDR3, taken from reference TRBV7-2 and TRBJ1-1): GAGVSQSPSNKVTEKGKDVELRCDPISGHTALYWYRQSLGQGLEFLIYFQGNSAPDKSGLPSDRFSAERTGGSVSTLTIQRTQQEDSAVYLCASSFNPLSETEAFFGQGTRLTVV.

The V gene is TRBV4-2, the J gene TRBJ1-2; tentative D call: TRBD1 (6 bases). Germline V gives CDR1 LGHNA, CDR2 YNFKEQ. The length of the CDR3 is 14 residues. The V gene lost 4 bases and the J gene lost 8 bases, with 17 bases spanning the gap. The CDR3 sequence: CASSPTKVQGGYTF. The CDR3 DNA sequence: TGTGCCAGCAGCCCCACGAAGGTACAGGGCGGCTACACCTTC.

This clone occurred a few times. This sequence joins TRBV7-3 and TRBJ2-2; TRBD2 matches 8 bases. After removal of 2 bases from V and 0 bases from J, the junction contained 5 bases not matched to a gene. Germline-derived CDR1 and CDR2 are SGHTA and FQGTGA. The CDR3 runs to 17 residues. The CDR3 region is CASSLSGGIANTGELFF. For the CDR3, the DNA is TGTGCCAGCAGCTTATCGGGGGGGATCGCGAACACCGGGGAGCTGTTTTTT.